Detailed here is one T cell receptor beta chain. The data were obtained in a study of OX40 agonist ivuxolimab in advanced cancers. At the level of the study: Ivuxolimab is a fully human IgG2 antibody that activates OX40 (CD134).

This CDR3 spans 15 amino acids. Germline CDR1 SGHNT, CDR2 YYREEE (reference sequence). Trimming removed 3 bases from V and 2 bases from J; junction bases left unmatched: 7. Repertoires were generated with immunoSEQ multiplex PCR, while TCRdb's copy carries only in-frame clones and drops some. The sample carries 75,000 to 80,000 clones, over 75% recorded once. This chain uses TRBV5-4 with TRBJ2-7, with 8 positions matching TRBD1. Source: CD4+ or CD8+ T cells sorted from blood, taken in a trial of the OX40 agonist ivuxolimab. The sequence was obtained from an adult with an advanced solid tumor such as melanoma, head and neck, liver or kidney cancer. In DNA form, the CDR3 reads TGTGCCAGCAGCTCGCCGGACAGGGCAGCCTACGAGCAGTACTTC. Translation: CASSSPDRAAYEQYF.